These 6 T cell receptor beta chains came from one sample sequenced in a study of T cell responses to AZD1222 COVID-19 vaccine. Method: immunoSEQ multiplex PCR; TCRdb's copy keeps in-frame clones and lacks some. In the table there are around 50,000 clones, about 91% of which are singletons. Specimen: peripheral blood, collected 28 days after the second AZD1222 dose. The source of these receptors is an adult who received the AZD1222 COVID-19 vaccine.

The V and J genes are TRBV10-1 and TRBJ1-5; maybe TRBD1 (5 bases). The V end lost 7 bases, the J end lost 2 bases, and 12 bases lay between the germline ends. CDR1 is WNHNN, CDR2 SYGVQD, per germline (reference sequence). There are 14 residues in the CDR3. CDR3 in amino acids: CASIGPGGNQPQHF. CDR3 sequence (DNA): TGCGCCAGCATCGGGCCGGGGGGCAATCAGCCCCAGCATTTT.

V is TRBV15 and J is TRBJ2-1; 15 bases map to TRBD2. This CDR3 region has 19 residues. The germline V gene has CDR1 LNHNV and CDR2 YYDKDF (reference sequence). The junction had 4 bases not matched to a gene; V was cut back by 0 bases and J by 1 base. The CDR3 here is CATSRDRTSGRESYNEQFF. The DNA for the CDR3 is TGTGCCACCAGCAGAGATCGGACTAGCGGGAGGGAATCCTACAATGAGCAGTTCTTC.

V usage is TRBV2 and J usage is TRBJ2-2; D possibly corresponds to TRBD2 (5 bases). Germline V CDR1 and CDR2: SNHLY, FYNNEI. Trimming cost V 6 bases and J 0 bases, with 14 bases left between them. This CDR3 is 16 amino acids long. This CDR3 reads CASRVGVVANTGELFF. The CDR3 region has the DNA TGTGCCAGCAGAGTCGGGGTTGTCGCGAACACCGGGGAGCTGTTTTTT.

This chain uses TRBV11-2 with TRBJ1-2; D gene uncertain. This CDR3 contains 16 residues. Per the germline V gene, CDR1 is SGHAT and CDR2 is FQNNGV. Trimming removed 4 bases from V and 1 base from J, with 16 bases in between. CDR3 coding DNA: TGTGCCAGCAGCTCGGGTACCGGGATTCTTAACTATGGCTACACCTTC. Protein sequence: CASSSGTGILNYGYTF. The whole variable domain, remainder taken from reference TRBV11-2 and TRBJ1-2, is EAGVAQSPRYKIIEKRQSVAFWCNPISGHATLYWYQQILGQGPKLLIQFQNNGVVDDSQLPKDRFSAERLKGVDSTLKIQPAKLEDSAVYLCASSSGTGILNYGYTFGSGTRLTVV.

J is TRBJ2-1 and V is TRBV7-2; no reliable D call. Germline CDR1 and CDR2: SGHTA and FQGNSA. The CDR3 is 15 residues long. V lost 1 base to trimming and J lost 1 base, with 8 bases between them. The CDR3: CASSLVSLSYNEQFF. CDR3 sequence (DNA): TGTGCCAGCAGCTTAGTGTCTTTATCCTACAATGAGCAGTTCTTC.

J is TRBJ1-5 and V is TRBV2; perhaps TRBD1 as D (5 bases). The CDR3 totals 16 residues. Per germline, CDR1 SNHLY and CDR2 FYNNEI. The ends were cut back, 7 bases at V and 2 bases at J, with 18 bases in the middle. CDR3 protein: CASTPRIGQGNQPQHF. CDR3 nucleotide sequence: TGTGCCAGCACCCCAAGGATAGGACAAGGCAATCAGCCCCAGCATTTT.